This T cell receptor (beta chain) was obtained from a study of blood T cell repertoires in COVID-19. The wider study: COVID-19 samples, acute and convalescent, were from the United States, Italy and Spain. T cells, B-cell-depleted T cells, or PBMCs supplied cDNA or gDNA.

Germline trimming cut 4 bases from V and 4 bases from J; bases unmatched to any gene: 3. Per germline, CDR1 MNHEY and CDR2 SVGAGI. The CDR3 spans 14 residues. Original data processing: Amplifying reference gene primers gave estimates of nucleated cell counts. The data were produced by immunoSEQ multiplex PCR, yet TCRdb's version contains in-frame clones alone and is incomplete. V, J and clone size reflect that table, while D and trimming were determined from the DNA. The sample contains about 63,000 clones, around 88% of which appear only once. Sequencing input: peripheral blood. This sequence originates from a woman of 80 years or more with acute or convalescent COVID-19. The V call is TRBV6-5, the J call TRBJ1-3, with 8 bases identical to TRBD1. CDR3 bases: TGTGCCAGCAGTTCCGGGACAGGCGGAAACACCATATATTTT. Amino acid sequence: CASSSGTGGNTIYF.